A selection of T cell receptor beta chains follows, all from one sample in a study of T cells in localized non-small cell lung cancer. Assay used: immunoSEQ multiplex PCR; TCRdb lists only in-frame clones, some missing. The table lists about 890 clones, 22% of them singletons. The input for sequencing was lung tumor tissue, taken before any cancer treatment. These receptors were obtained from a female donor of 60 years or more with stage II squamous cell lung carcinoma. Both conserved end residues are part of each CDR3. The order of the fields is CDR3 protein, CDR3 DNA, clone size, V gene, J gene, D gene. A D gene is named only where the DNA matches it firmly. Size is omitted from some rows. Given values are once, few, many or a class for expanded clones.

CDR3: CASSDGFGGGYETQYF
DNA: TGTGCCAGCAGTGATGGATTTGGCGGGGGGTACGAGACCCAGTACTTC
size: large
V: TRBV9
J: TRBJ2-5
D: TRBD2

CDR3: CASINREANEQFF
DNA: TGTGCCAGCATTAACCGGGAGGCAAATGAGCAGTTCTTC
size: large
V: TRBV28
J: TRBJ2-1
D: TRBD2

CDR3: CASSYAAGDMVDTQYF
DNA: TGTGCCAGCAGTTACGCAGCGGGGGACATGGTCGATACGCAGTATTTT
size: few
V: TRBV6-8
J: TRBJ2-3
D: TRBD2

CDR3: CASTLRGQETQYF
DNA: TGTGCCAGCACCCTCAGGGGGCAGGAGACCCAGTACTTC
size: few
V: TRBV27
J: TRBJ2-5
D: TRBD1

CDR3: CASSLDYGSAETQYF
DNA: TGTGCCAGCAGCTTAGATTACGGGTCAGCAGAGACCCAGTACTTC
size: -
V: TRBV11-3
J: TRBJ2-5
D: -

CDR3: CASSQDWPGAEATNEKLFF
DNA: TGCGCCAGCAGCCAAGATTGGCCGGGGGCAGAAGCAACTAATGAAAAACTGTTTTTT
size: few
V: TRBV4-1
J: TRBJ1-4
D: -

CDR3: CGFWAGVPSYEQYF
DNA: TGTGGGTTCTGGGCGGGAGTGCCATCCTACGAGCAGTACTTC
size: -
V: TRBV28
J: TRBJ2-7
D: TRBD2

CDR3: CASSPDPDSNTGELFF
DNA: TGTGCCAGCAGCCCGGACCCTGATTCGAACACCGGGGAGCTGTTTTTT
size: -
V: TRBV7-5
J: TRBJ2-2
D: -

CDR3: CASSHQRGSSYNEQFF
DNA: TGTGCCAGCAGCCACCAACGGGGAAGCTCCTACAATGAGCAGTTCTTC
size: few
V: TRBV14
J: TRBJ2-1
D: -

CDR3: CASSPRGHGDSGNTIYF
DNA: TGCGCCAGCAGCCCGAGGGGACATGGCGACTCTGGAAACACCATATATTTT
size: medium-sized
V: TRBV4-1
J: TRBJ1-3
D: -

CDR3: CAIRKGGSTDTQYF
DNA: TGTGCCATCAGAAAGGGGGGCAGTACAGATACGCAGTATTTT
size: large
V: TRBV6-8
J: TRBJ2-3
D: -

CDR3: CASSLWVHSGNTIYF
DNA: TGTGCCAGCAGTTTGTGGGTCCACTCTGGAAACACCATATATTTT
size: few
V: TRBV28
J: TRBJ1-3
D: -

CDR3: CASSQDDSSGANVLTF
DNA: TGTGCCAGCAGCCAGGACGACAGCTCTGGGGCCAACGTCCTGACTTTC
size: medium-sized
V: TRBV11-3
J: TRBJ2-6
D: -

CDR3: CASSLRGQPQHF
DNA: TGTGCCAGCAGTTTAAGGGGTCAGCCCCAGCATTTT
size: few
V: TRBV28
J: TRBJ1-5
D: -

CDR3: CSGQGRGGRTDTQYF
DNA: TGCAGCGGGCAGGGAAGGGGAGGGCGGACAGATACGCAGTATTTT
size: -
V: TRBV29-1
J: TRBJ2-3
D: TRBD2

CDR3: CATRGTDQGPQHF
DNA: TGTGCCACCCGTGGGACTGACCAGGGGCCCCAGCATTTT
size: -
V: TRBV6-8
J: TRBJ1-5
D: -

CDR3: CASYRDGGTQYF
DNA: TGTGCCAGCTACAGGGACGGGGGGACCCAGTACTTC
size: large
V: TRBV25-1
J: TRBJ2-5
D: -

CDR3: CASSPQAPKGGYTF
DNA: TGTGCCAGCTCACCGCAGGCCCCTAAGGGTGGCTACACCTTC
size: -
V: TRBV18
J: TRBJ1-2
D: -

CDR3: CASSPTTDTQYF
DNA: TGTGCCAGCTCACCAACAACAGATACGCAGTATTTT
size: large
V: TRBV18
J: TRBJ2-3
D: -

CDR3: CASSPRGGTGELFF
DNA: TGTGCCAGCTCACCCCGCGGAGGCACCGGGGAGCTGTTTTTT
size: -
V: TRBV18
J: TRBJ2-2
D: -

CDR3: CASSRRAGGDTEAFF
DNA: TGTGCCAGTAGTCGTCGGGCAGGGGGCGACACTGAAGCTTTCTTT
size: few
V: TRBV19
J: TRBJ1-1
D: TRBD1

CDR3: CASSPTGSRTNYGYTF
DNA: TGTGCCAGCAGCCCGACAGGGTCGAGGACTAACTATGGCTACACCTTC
size: medium-sized
V: TRBV11-3
J: TRBJ1-2
D: TRBD1

CDR3: CASSSLQGQGEKLFF
DNA: TGTGCCAGCAGCAGCTTACAGGGTCAGGGTGAAAAACTGTTTTTT
size: -
V: TRBV9
J: TRBJ1-4
D: -

CDR3: CAGSKLSQSYEQYF
DNA: TGTGCCGGGAGCAAGTTGTCCCAATCCTACGAGCAGTACTTC
size: -
V: TRBV6-8
J: TRBJ2-7
D: -

CDR3: CASSQGVIAGDWNTGELFF
DNA: TGCGCCAGCAGCCAAGGAGTAATAGCGGGGGATTGGAACACCGGGGAGCTGTTTTTT
size: -
V: TRBV4-1
J: TRBJ2-2
D: TRBD2

CDR3: CASSYSYRGPYEQYF
DNA: TGTGCCAGCAGTTACTCCTACAGGGGCCCCTACGAGCAGTACTTC
size: few
V: TRBV6-8
J: TRBJ2-7
D: TRBD1

CDR3: CASTRMTRNTEAFF
DNA: TGTGCCAGCACGAGGATGACGAGGAACACTGAAGCTTTCTTT
size: large
V: TRBV11-3
J: TRBJ1-1
D: -

CDR3: CASSPNRDRDYEQYF
DNA: TGTGCCAGCAGCCCCAACCGGGACAGGGACTACGAGCAGTACTTC
size: -
V: TRBV11-3
J: TRBJ2-7
D: TRBD1

CDR3: CASSSGLATDTQYF
DNA: TGTGCCAGCAGCTCCGGGCTAGCTACAGATACGCAGTATTTT
size: large
V: TRBV11-3
J: TRBJ2-3
D: -

CDR3: CASRLGGLAGYTF
DNA: TGTGCCAGCAGACTCGGGGGATTAGCTGGCTACACCTTC
size: -
V: TRBV6-8
J: TRBJ1-2
D: -

CDR3: CASRQQGVAGELFF
DNA: TGTGCCAGCAGGCAACAGGGGGTTGCCGGGGAGCTGTTTTTT
size: -
V: TRBV6-8
J: TRBJ2-2
D: TRBD1

CDR3: CASSFGDSINYGYTF
DNA: TGTGCCAGCAGTTTCGGCGATAGCATTAACTATGGCTACACCTTC
size: large
V: TRBV28
J: TRBJ1-2
D: -

CDR3: CASTPLTGVSGYTF
DNA: TGTGCCAGCACCCCCCTGACAGGGGTAAGTGGCTACACCTTC
size: few
V: TRBV6-8
J: TRBJ1-2
D: TRBD1

CDR3: CASSYDSSTDTQYF
DNA: TGTGCCAGCAGCTACGACAGTAGCACAGATACGCAGTATTTT
size: -
V: TRBV11-1
J: TRBJ2-3
D: -

CDR3: CASSSDRGAEAFF
DNA: TGTGCCAGCAGTTCAGACAGGGGGGCTGAAGCTTTCTTT
size: few
V: TRBV6-8
J: TRBJ1-1
D: TRBD1

CDR3: CASSRDTDTQYF
DNA: TGTGCCAGCTCACGGGACACAGATACGCAGTATTTT
size: -
V: TRBV18
J: TRBJ2-3
D: -

CDR3: CASSSYRGQKAGAGELFF
DNA: TGTGCCAGCAGCTCTTACAGGGGGCAGAAAGCGGGAGCCGGGGAGCTGTTTTTT
size: -
V: TRBV11-3
J: TRBJ2-2
D: -